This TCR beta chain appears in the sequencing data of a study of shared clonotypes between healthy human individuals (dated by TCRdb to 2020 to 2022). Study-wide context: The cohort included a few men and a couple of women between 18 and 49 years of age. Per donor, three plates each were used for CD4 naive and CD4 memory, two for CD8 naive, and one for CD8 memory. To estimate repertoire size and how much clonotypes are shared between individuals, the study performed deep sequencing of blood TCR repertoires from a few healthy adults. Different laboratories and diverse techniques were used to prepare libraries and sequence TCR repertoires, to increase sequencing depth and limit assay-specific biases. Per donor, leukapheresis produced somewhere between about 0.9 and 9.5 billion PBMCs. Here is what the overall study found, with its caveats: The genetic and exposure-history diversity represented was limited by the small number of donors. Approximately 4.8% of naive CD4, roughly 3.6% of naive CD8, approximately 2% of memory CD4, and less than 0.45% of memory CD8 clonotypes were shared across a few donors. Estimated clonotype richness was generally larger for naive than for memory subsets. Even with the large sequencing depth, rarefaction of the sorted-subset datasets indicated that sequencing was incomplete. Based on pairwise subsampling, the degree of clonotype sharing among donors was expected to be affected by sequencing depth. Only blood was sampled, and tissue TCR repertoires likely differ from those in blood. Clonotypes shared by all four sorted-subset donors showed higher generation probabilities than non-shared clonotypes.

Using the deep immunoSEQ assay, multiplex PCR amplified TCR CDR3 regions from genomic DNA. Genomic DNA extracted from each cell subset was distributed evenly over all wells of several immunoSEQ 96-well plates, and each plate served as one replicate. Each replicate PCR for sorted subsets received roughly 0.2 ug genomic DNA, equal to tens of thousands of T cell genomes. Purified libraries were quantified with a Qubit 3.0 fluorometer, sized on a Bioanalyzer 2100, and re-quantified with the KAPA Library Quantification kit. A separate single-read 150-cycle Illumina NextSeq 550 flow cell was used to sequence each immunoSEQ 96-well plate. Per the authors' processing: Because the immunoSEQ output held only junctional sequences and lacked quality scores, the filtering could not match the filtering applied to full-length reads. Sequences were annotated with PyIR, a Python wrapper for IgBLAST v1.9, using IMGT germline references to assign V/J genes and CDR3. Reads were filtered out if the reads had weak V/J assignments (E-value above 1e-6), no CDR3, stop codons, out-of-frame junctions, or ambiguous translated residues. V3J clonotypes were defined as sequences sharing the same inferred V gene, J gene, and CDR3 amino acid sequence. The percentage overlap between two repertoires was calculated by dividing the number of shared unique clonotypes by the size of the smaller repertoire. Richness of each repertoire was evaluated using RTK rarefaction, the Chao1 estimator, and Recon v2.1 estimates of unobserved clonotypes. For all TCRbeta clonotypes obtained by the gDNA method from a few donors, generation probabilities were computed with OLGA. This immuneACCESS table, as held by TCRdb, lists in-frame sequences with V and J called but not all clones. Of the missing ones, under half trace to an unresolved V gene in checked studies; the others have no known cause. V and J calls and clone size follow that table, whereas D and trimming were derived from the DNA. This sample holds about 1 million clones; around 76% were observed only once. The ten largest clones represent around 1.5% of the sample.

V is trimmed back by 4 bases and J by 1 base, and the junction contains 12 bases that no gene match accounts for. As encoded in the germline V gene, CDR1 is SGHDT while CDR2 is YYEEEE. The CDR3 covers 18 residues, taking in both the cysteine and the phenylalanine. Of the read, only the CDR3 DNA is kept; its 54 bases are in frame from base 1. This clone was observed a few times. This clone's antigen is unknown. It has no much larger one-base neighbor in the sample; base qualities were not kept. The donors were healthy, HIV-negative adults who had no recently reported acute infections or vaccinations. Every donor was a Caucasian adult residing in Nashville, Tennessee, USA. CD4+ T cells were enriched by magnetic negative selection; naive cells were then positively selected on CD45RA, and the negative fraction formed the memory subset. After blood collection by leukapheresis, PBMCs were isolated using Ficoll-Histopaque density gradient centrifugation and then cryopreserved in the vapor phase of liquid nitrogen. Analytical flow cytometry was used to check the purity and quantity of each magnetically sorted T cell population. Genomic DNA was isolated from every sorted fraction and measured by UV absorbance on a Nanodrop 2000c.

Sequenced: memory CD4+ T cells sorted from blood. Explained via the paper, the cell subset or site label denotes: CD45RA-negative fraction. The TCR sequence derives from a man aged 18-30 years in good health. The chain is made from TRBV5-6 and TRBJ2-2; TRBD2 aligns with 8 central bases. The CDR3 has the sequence CASSRRGLGLENTGELFF. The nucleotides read TGTGCCAGCAGCCGGAGAGGATTGGGACTAGAGAACACCGGGGAGCTGTTTTTT. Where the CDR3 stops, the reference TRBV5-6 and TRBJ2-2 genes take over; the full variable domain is DAGVTQSPTHLIKTRGQQVTLRCSPKSGHDTVSWYQQALGQGPQFIFQYYEEEERQRGNFPDRFSGHQFPNYSSELNVNALLLGDSALYLCASSRRGLGLENTGELFFGEGSRLTVL.